This is a list of T cell receptor beta chains from one sample in a study of blood T cell repertoires in COVID-19. Sequencing used immunoSEQ multiplex PCR; TCRdb keeps in-frame clones, though not all of them. The sample lists about 160,000 clones; around 84% were seen once. The sample consisted of peripheral blood. The receptors stem from a man in his forties with acute or convalescent COVID-19. Each CDR3 is given with its conserved first and last residue. D genes are given only for firm matches. Clone size is shown for a subset of rows, as once, few, many or a class of expanded clone.

J gene,clone size,D gene,V gene,CDR3 DNA,CDR3 protein
TRBJ1-5,-,-,TRBV19,TGTGCCAGTAGTCAGATTCCAGGGGCAATCAATCAGCCCCAGCATTTT,CASSQIPGAINQPQHF
TRBJ2-1,-,TRBD2,TRBV28,TGTGCCAGCAGACGTAGCGGGGGCTCGGGCGGTGAGCAGTTCTTC,CASRRSGGSGGEQFF
TRBJ2-7,-,TRBD1,TRBV5-1,TGCGCCAGCACACCGGGGGACAGGGGTACATTGGACGAGCAGTACTTC,CASTPGDRGTLDEQYF
TRBJ1-1,-,TRBD1,TRBV19,TGTGCCAGTAGTTCAAGGGACAGGGGGCTAAACACTGAAGCTTTCTTT,CASSSRDRGLNTEAFF
TRBJ1-1,-,TRBD1,TRBV5-4,TGTGCCAGCAGCTTGGGGACAGGGGGAATGAACACTGAAGCTTTCTTT,CASSLGTGGMNTEAFF
TRBJ1-6,-,-,TRBV19,TGTGCCAGTACCGCGGCAGGGTCCAGGAGTTCACCCCTCCACTTT,CASTAAGSRSSPLHF
TRBJ2-3,-,-,TRBV5-1,TGCGCCAGCATCGACCCCTCTAGCGATACAGATACGCAGTATTTT,CASIDPSSDTDTQYF
TRBJ2-5,-,-,TRBV2,TGTGCCAGCAGATCAAGCGGACAAGAGACCCAGTACTTC,CASRSSGQETQYF
TRBJ2-7,few,TRBD1,TRBV4-2,TGTGCCAGCAGCCTGGGGACAGGGGGTCTCGAGCAGTACTTC,CASSLGTGGLEQYF
TRBJ1-6,-,TRBD1,TRBV5-6,TGTGCCAGCAGCGGGACAGGGGGTTCACCCCTCCACTTT,CASSGTGGSPLHF
TRBJ1-1,once,-,TRBV2,TGTGCCAGCATTGTTTCTGGCCAGAACACTGAAGCTTTCTTT,CASIVSGQNTEAFF
TRBJ2-7,-,TRBD1,TRBV4-1,TGCGCCAGCAGCCAGGGACAGGGGGGGACCTACGAGCAGTACTTC,CASSQGQGGTYEQYF
TRBJ1-1,-,-,TRBV15,TGTGCCACCAGCAGAGATCTCGAAGGGGCTAGGACTGAAGCTTTCTTT,CATSRDLEGARTEAFF
TRBJ1-5,-,TRBD1,TRBV13,TGTGCCAGCAGCTACGGACAGGGGGATCAGCCCCAGCATTTT,CASSYGQGDQPQHF
TRBJ1-5,-,-,TRBV10-3,TGTGCCATCAGTGGCAGGGGTAGCAATCAGCCCCAGCATTTT,CAISGRGSNQPQHF
TRBJ2-7,-,TRBD1,TRBV5-1,TGCGCCAGCAGCGGGACGACAGGGGCCTACGAGCAGTACTTC,CASSGTTGAYEQYF
TRBJ2-2,-,TRBD2,TRBV5-1,TGCGCCAGCAGACTAGCGGGGGGTAACACCGGGGAGCTGTTTTTT,CASRLAGGNTGELFF
TRBJ1-3,once,TRBD1,TRBV30,TGTGCCTGGGGGACAGGGCCTGGAAACACCATATATTTT,CAWGTGPGNTIYF
TRBJ1-1,-,-,TRBV4-3,TGCGCCAGCAGCCAAGACCCGGGAATGAACACTGAAGCTTTCTTT,CASSQDPGMNTEAFF
TRBJ2-2,-,-,TRBV7-6,TGTGCCAGCAGCTTAGGGCCCAGGGGCCACACCGGGGAGCTGTTTTTT,CASSLGPRGHTGELFF